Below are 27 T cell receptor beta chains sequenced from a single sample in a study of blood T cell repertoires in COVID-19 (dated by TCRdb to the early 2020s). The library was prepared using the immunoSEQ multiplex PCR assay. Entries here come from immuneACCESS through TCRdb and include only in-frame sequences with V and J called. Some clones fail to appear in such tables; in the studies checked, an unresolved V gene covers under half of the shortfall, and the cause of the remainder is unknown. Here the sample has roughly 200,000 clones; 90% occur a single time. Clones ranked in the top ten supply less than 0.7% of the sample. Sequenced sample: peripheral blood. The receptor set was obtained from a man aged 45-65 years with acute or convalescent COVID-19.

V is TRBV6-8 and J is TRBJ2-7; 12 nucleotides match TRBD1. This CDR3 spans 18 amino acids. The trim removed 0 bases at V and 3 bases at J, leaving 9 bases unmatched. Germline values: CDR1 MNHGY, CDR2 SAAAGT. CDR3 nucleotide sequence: TGTGCCAGCAGTTACTCTTCTGGGACAGGGGGCAATTTCTACGAGCAGTACGTC. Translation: CASSYSSGTGGNFYEQYV.

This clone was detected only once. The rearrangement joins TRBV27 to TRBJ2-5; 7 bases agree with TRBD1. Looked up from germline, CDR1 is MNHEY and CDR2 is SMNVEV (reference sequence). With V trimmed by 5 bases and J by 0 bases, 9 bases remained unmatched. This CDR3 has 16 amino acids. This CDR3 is CASSPNTGQHQETQYF. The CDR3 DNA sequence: TGTGCCAGCAGTCCAAATACGGGACAGCACCAAGAGACCCAGTACTTC.

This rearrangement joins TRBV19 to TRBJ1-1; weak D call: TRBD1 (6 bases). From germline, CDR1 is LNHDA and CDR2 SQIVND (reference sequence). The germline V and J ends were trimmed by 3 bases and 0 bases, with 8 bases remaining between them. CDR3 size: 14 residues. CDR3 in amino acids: CASSIRGMNTEAFF. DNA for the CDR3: TGTGCCAGTAGTATCAGGGGTATGAACACTGAAGCTTTCTTT.

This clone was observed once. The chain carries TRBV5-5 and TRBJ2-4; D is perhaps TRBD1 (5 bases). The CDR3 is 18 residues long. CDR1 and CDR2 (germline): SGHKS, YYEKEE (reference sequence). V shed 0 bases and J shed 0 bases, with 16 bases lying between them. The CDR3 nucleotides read TGTGCCAGCAGCTTGGCGGCGGATCAGGGTCTAGCCAAAAACATTCAGTACTTC. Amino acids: CASSLAADQGLAKNIQYF.

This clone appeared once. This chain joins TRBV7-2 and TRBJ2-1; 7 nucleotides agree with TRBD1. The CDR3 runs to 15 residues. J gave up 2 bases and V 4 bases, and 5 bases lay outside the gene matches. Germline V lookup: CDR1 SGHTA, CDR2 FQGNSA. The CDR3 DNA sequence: TGTGCCAGCAGCTCGTCGGGACAGACCTACAATGAGCAGTTCTTC. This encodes CASSSSGQTYNEQFF.

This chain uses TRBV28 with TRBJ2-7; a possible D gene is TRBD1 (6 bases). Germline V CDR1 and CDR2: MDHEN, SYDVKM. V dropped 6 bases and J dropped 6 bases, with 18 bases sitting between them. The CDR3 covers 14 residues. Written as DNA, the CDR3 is TGTGCCAGCAGCCCATCGAGGGGGTATAGCGAGCAGTACTTC. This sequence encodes CASSPSRGYSEQYF. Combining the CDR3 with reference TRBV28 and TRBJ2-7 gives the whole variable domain DVKVTQSSRYLVKRTGEKVFLECVQDMDHENMFWYRQDPGLGLRLIYFSYDVKMKEKGDIPEGYSVSREKKERFSLILESASTNQTSMYLCASSPSRGYSEQYFGPGTRLTVT.

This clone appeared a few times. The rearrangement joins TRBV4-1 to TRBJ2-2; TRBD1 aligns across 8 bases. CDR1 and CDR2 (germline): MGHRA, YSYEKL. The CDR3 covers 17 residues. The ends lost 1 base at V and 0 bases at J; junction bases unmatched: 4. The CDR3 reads CASSQGLDRANTGELFF. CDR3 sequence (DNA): TGCGCCAGCAGCCAAGGATTGGACAGGGCGAACACCGGGGAGCTGTTTTTT.

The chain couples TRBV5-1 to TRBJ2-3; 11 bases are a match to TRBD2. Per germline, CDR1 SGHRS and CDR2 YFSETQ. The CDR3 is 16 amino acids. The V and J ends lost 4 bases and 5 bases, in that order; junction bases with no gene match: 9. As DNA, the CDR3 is TGCGCCAGCAGCCCCACGACTAGCGGGGTTAGAGATACGCAGTATTTT. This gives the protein CASSPTTSGVRDTQYF.

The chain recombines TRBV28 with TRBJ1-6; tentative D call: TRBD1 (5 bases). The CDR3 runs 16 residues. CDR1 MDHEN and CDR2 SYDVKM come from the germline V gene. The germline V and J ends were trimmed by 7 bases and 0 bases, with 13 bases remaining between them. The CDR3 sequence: CASTSRASSYNSPLHF. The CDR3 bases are TGTGCCAGCACTTCCAGGGCAAGCTCCTATAATTCACCCCTCCACTTT. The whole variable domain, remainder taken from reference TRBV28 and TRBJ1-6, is DVKVTQSSRYLVKRTGEKVFLECVQDMDHENMFWYRQDPGLGLRLIYFSYDVKMKEKGDIPEGYSVSREKKERFSLILESASTNQTSMYLCASTSRASSYNSPLHFGNGTRLTVT.

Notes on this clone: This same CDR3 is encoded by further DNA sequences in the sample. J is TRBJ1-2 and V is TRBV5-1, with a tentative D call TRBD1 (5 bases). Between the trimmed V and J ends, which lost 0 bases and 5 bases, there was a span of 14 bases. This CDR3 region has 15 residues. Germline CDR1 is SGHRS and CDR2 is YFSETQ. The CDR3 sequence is CASSLGGQGSYGYTF. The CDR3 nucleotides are TGCGCCAGCAGCTTGGGTGGACAAGGCAGTTATGGCTACACCTTC.

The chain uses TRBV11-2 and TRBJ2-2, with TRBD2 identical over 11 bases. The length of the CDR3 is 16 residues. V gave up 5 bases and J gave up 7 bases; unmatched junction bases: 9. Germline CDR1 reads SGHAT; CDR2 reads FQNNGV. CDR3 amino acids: CASSRLASGRLGELFF. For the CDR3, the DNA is TGTGCCAGCAGCCGCCTGGCTAGCGGGAGGCTCGGGGAGCTGTTTTTT.

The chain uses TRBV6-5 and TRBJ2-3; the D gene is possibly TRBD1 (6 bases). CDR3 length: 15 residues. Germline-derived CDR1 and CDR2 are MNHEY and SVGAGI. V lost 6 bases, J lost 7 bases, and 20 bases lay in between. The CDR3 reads CASSSLGDIHNTQYF. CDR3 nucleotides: TGTGCCAGCAGCTCTTTGGGGGACATCCATAATACGCAGTATTTT.

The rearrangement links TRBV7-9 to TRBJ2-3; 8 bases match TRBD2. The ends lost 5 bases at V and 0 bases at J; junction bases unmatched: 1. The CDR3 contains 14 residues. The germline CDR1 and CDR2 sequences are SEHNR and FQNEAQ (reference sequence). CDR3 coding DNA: TGTGCCAGCAGCGCTAGCGGGAGCACAGATACGCAGTATTTT. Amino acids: CASSASGSTDTQYF.

The CDR3 region is CASSLFSGGGQPQHF. The CDR3 DNA reads TGCGCCAGCAGCTTGTTCTCAGGGGGCGGGCAGCCCCAGCATTTT. This chain connects TRBV5-1 to TRBJ1-5, with 8 positions matching TRBD1. Germline V gene lookup returns CDR1 SGHRS and CDR2 YFSETQ. This CDR3 is built from 15 residues. V was pared by 1 base and J by 7 bases, with 7 bases of the junction left unmatched. Based on the CDR3 plus reference TRBV5-1 and TRBJ1-5, the full variable domain is KAGVTQTPRYLIKTRGQQVTLSCSPISGHRSVSWYQQTPGQGLQFLFEYFSETQRNKGNFPGRFSGRQFSNSRSEMNVSTLELGDSALYLCASSLFSGGGQPQHFGDGTRLSIL.

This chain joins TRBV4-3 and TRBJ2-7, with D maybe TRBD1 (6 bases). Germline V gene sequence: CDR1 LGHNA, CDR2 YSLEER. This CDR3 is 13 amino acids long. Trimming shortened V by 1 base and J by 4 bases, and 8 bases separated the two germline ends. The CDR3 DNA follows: TGCGCCAGCAGCCAAGTAGGGGGATACGAGCAGTACGTC. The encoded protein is CASSQVGGYEQYV.

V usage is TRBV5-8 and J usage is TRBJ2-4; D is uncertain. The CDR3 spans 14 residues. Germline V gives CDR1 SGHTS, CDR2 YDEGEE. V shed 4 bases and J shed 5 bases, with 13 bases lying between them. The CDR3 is CASSRSGVENIQYF. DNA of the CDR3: TGTGCCAGCAGCCGGAGTGGAGTTGAAAACATTCAGTACTTC.

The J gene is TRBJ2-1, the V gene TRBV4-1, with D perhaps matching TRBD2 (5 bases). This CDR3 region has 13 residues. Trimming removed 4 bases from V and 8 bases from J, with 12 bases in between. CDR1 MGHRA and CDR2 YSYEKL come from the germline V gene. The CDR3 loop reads CASSPGLRDEQFF. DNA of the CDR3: TGCGCCAGCAGCCCAGGACTCCGCGATGAGCAGTTCTTC.

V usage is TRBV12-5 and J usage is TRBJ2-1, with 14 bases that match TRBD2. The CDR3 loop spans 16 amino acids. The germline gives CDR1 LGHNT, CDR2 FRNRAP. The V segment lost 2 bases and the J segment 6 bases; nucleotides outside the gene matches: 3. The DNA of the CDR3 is TGTGCTAGTGGTTTGCTTGGACTAGCGGGAGGCAATGAGCAGTTCTTC. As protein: CASGLLGLAGGNEQFF.

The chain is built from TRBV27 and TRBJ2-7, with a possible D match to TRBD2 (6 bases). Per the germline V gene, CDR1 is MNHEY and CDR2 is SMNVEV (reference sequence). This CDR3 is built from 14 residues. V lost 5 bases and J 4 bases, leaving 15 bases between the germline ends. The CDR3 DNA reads TGTGCCAGCAGTGTTAGCTGGGAGGCATACGAGCAGTACTTC. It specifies CASSVSWEAYEQYF.

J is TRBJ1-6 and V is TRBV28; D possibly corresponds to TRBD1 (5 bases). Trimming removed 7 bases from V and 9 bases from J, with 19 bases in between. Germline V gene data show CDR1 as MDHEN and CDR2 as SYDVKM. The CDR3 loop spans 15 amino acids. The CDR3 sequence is CASTSAGGRGSPLHF. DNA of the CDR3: TGTGCCAGCACCTCTGCGGGGGGTCGAGGTTCACCCCTCCACTTT.

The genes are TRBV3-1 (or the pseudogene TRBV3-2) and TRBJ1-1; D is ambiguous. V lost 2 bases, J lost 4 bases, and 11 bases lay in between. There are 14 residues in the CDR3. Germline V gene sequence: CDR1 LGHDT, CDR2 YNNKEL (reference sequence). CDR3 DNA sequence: TGTGCCAGCAGCCAATTGATGGGGAGCACTGAAGCTTTCTTT. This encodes CASSQLMGSTEAFF.

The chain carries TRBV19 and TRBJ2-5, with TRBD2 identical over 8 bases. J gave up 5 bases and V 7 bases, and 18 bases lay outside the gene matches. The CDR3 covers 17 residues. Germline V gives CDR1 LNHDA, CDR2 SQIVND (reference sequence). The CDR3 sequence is CASTPSGAGGFRETQYF. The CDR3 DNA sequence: TGTGCCAGTACCCCATCGGGGGCGGGAGGATTTAGGGAGACCCAGTACTTC.

CDR3 nucleotides: TGTGCCAGCAGCTTGGATCTCGCGGGCGCCTCCTACGAGCAGTACTTC. It specifies CASSLDLAGASYEQYF. This chain joins TRBV5-4 and TRBJ2-7, with D tentatively TRBD2 (5 bases). V shed 0 bases and J shed 0 bases, with 13 bases lying between them. Germline values: CDR1 SGHNT, CDR2 YYREEE (reference sequence). This CDR3 region has 16 residues.

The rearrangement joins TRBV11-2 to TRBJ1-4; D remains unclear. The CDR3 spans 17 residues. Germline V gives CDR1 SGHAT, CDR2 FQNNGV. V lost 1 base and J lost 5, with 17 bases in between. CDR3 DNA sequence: TGTGCCAGCAGCTTAGGGAGACCCAATCGAGGAAATGAAAAACTGTTTTTT. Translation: CASSLGRPNRGNEKLFF.

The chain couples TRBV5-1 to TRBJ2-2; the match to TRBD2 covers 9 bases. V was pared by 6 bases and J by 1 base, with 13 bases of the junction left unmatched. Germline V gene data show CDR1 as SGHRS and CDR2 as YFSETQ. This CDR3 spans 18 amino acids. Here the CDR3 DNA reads TGCGCCAGCATCCCAGGGCTAGCGGGATGGAGGAACACCGGGGAGCTGTTTTTT. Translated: CASIPGLAGWRNTGELFF.

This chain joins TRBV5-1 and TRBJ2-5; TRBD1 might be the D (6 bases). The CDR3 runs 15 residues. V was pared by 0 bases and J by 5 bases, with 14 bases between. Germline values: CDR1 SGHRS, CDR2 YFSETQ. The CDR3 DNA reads TGCGCCAGCAGCTTGGACAGGGCCGCCGGTGAGACCCAGTACTTC. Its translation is CASSLDRAAGETQYF.

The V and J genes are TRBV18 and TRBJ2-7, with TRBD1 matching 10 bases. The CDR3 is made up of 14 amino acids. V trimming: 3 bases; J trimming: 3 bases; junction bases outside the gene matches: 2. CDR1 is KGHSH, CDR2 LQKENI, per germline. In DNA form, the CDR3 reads TGTGCCAGCTCACCCCGGGACAGGGGCTACGAGCAGTACTTC. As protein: CASSPRDRGYEQYF.